This note documents a single T cell receptor (beta chain) sequence. From the 5' RACE reads, TCRdb called clonotypes with MiXCR, one entry per CDR3 protein. This sample has some 790,000 distinct CDR3 sequences, with 15% to 20% found just once. The data derive from a study of identical twins. Germline-derived CDR1 and CDR2 are DFQATT and SNEGSKA (reference sequence). The ends lost 4 bases at V and 5 bases at J; junction bases unmatched: 8. The CDR3 runs 15 residues. These data were also filed under a second study, of T cells expressing NK-cell markers. As that report states: Several experiments employed an anti-gamma-delta TCR antibody to confine sorting to alpha-beta TCR T cells.

The chain uses TRBV20-1 and TRBJ2-2, with 9 bases aligning to TRBD2. This sequence originates from a woman aged 18-29 years in good health. Sequencing was done on a sample of PBMCs. CDR3 sequence reads: CSATRGGAVTGELFF. The CDR3 DNA is TGCAGTGCTACGCGGGGGGGCGCTGTAACCGGGGAGCTGTTTTTT.